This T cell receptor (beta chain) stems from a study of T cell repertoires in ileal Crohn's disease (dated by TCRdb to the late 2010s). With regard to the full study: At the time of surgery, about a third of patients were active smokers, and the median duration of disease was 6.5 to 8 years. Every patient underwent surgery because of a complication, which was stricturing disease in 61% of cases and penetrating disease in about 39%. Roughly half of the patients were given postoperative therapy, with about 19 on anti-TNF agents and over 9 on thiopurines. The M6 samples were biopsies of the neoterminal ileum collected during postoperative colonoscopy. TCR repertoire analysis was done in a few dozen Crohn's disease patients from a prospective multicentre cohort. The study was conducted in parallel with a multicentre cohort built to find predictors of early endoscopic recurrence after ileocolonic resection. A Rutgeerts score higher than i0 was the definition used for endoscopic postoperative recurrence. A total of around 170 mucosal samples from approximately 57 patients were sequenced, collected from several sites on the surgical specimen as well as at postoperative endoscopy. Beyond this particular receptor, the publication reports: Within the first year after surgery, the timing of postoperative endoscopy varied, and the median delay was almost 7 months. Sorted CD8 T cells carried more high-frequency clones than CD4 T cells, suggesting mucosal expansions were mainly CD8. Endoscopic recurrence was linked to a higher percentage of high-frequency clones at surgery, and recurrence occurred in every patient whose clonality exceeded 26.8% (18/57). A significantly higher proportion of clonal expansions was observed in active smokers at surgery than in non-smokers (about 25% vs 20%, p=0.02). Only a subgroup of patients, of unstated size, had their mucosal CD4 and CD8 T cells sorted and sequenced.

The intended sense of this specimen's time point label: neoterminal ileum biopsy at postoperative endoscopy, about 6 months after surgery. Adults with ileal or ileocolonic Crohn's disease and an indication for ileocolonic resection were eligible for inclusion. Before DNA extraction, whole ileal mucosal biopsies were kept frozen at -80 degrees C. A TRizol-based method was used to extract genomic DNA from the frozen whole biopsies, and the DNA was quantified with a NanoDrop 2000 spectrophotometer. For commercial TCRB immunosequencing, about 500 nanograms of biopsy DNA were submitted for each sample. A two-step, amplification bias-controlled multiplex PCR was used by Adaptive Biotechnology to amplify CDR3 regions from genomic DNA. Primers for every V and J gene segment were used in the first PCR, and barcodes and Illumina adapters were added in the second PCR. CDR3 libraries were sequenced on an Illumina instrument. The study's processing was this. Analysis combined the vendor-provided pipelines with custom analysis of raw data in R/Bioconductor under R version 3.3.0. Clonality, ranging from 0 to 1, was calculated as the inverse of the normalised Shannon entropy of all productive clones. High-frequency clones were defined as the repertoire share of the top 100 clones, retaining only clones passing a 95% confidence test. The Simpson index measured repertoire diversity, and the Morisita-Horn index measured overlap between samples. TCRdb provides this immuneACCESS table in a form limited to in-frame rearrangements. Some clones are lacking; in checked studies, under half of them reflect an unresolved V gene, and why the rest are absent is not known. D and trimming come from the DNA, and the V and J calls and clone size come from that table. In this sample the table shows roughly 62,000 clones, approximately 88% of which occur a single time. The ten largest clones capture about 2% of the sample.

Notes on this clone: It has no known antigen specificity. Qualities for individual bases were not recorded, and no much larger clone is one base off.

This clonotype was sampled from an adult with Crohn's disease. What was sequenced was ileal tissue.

In nucleotide form, the sequence is TGCAGCGTTTTTGTCGACACGAATAATGAAAAACTGTTTTTT. It specifies CSVFVDTNNEKLFF. This receptor chain uses TRBV29-1 and TRBJ1-4, with no confident D gene call. CDR1 and CDR2 were assigned from the germline V gene as SQVTM and ANQGSEA. Deletion took 5 bases off V and 4 bases off J, with a span of 14 bases between the germline ends. The CDR3 spans 14 residues, from the cysteine through the phenylalanine. Kept here is only the CDR3 DNA, which spans 42 bases and is read in frame from base 1.